A selection of T cell receptor beta chains follows, all from one sample in a study of blood T cell repertoires in COVID-19. TCRdb's table, derived via immunoSEQ multiplex PCR, lists solely in-frame clones and lacks some. The table records around 150,000 clones, about 88% of them present only once. Sequences were obtained from peripheral blood. The receptor source for this set is a man in his 60s with active or convalescent COVID-19. Both conserved end residues are part of each CDR3. D genes are given only for firm matches. The size of a clone is reported for some rows only, either as once, few or many, or as a class for expanded clones.

>TRBV5-5|TRBJ1-5|TRBD1|-
CASSGGDRGLEANQPQHF
TGTGCCAGCAGCGGGGGGGACAGGGGGCTCGAGGCCAATCAGCCCCAGCATTTT
>TRBV19|TRBJ1-1|TRBD1|-
CASSMRQGLPTLEAFF
TGTGCCAGTAGTATGAGACAGGGCTTACCTACCCTAGAAGCTTTCTTT
>TRBV2|TRBJ1-2|TRBD1|-
CASNGQGSYGYTF
TGTGCCAGCAATGGACAGGGAAGCTATGGCTACACCTTC
>TRBV27|TRBJ2-4|-|-
CASSLSSGRTKNIQYF
TGTGCCAGCAGCCTCTCTAGTGGGAGGACCAAAAACATTCAGTACTTC
>TRBV11-2|TRBJ2-7|TRBD1|-
CASSLGGQGGHEQYF
TGTGCCAGCAGCTTAGGGGGACAGGGAGGTCACGAGCAGTACTTC
>TRBV6-5|TRBJ1-1|TRBD1|-
CASSYAGTDTRRAFF
TGTGCCAGCAGTTACGCGGGGACAGATACGCGAAGAGCTTTCTTT
>TRBV10-3|TRBJ1-2|-|-
CAISEGGNYGYTF
TGTGCCATCAGTGAGGGCGGTAACTATGGCTACACCTTC
>TRBV6-6|TRBJ2-1|TRBD2|-
CASNPLAGGSYNEQFF
TGTGCCAGCAACCCACTAGCGGGAGGATCCTACAATGAGCAGTTCTTC
>TRBV11-3|TRBJ2-7|-|-
CASSSQGSYEQYF
TGTGCCAGCAGCTCCCAGGGCTCCTACGAGCAGTACTTC
>TRBV10-3|TRBJ2-1|-|-
CAIRGDSYNEQFF
TGTGCCATCAGAGGAGACTCCTACAATGAGCAGTTCTTC
>TRBV5-1|TRBJ1-1|-|-
CASSLAARPNTEAFF
TGCGCCAGCAGCTTGGCGGCCAGGCCGAACACTGAAGCTTTCTTT
>TRBV5-1|TRBJ1-4|TRBD1|-
CASSFLPGTGLEKLFF
TGCGCCAGCAGCTTTCTCCCGGGGACAGGGTTAGAAAAACTGTTTTTT
>TRBV10-1|TRBJ2-4|TRBD1|-
CASQVTGKNIQYF
TGCGCCAGCCAAGTGACAGGGAAAAACATTCAGTACTTC
>TRBV7-6|TRBJ1-4|-|-
CASSLQGQSFEKLFF
TGTGCCAGCAGCTTACAAGGACAGTCTTTTGAAAAACTGTTTTTT
>TRBV5-8|TRBJ1-5|-|-
CASRPTGQYSNQPQHF
TGTGCCAGCAGGCCGACAGGCCAATATAGCAATCAGCCCCAGCATTTT
>TRBV9|TRBJ1-1|TRBD1|few
CASSVARDRVNTEAFF
TGTGCCAGCAGCGTAGCCCGGGACAGGGTCAACACTGAAGCTTTCTTT
>TRBV27|TRBJ2-7|TRBD2|once
CASSLVLAGGTSYEQYF
TGTGCCAGCAGTTTGGTCCTAGCGGGAGGAACCTCCTACGAGCAGTACTTC
>TRBV5-1|TRBJ1-1|-|-
CASSPGTTEAFF
TGCGCCAGCAGCCCGGGTACCACTGAAGCTTTCTTT
>TRBV4-1|TRBJ1-4|-|-
CASSQDFTEKLFF
TGCGCCAGCAGCCAAGATTTTACGGAGAAACTGTTTTTT
>TRBV27|TRBJ1-5|-|few
CASKSRGNQPQHF
TGTGCCAGCAAATCTCGGGGCAATCAGCCCCAGCATTTT
>TRBV2|TRBJ1-1|TRBD1|once
CASSAGQGAGTEAFF
TGTGCCAGCAGTGCGGGACAGGGGGCGGGAACTGAAGCTTTCTTT
>TRBV5-1|TRBJ2-4|TRBD1|-
CASSLGTGELAKNIQYF
TGCGCCAGCAGCTTGGGGACAGGGGAACTAGCCAAAAACATTCAGTACTTC
>TRBV7-2|TRBJ1-1|TRBD1|-
CASSFSVGQGTEAFF
TGTGCCAGCAGCTTTTCGGTGGGACAGGGGACTGAAGCTTTCTTT
>TRBV19|TRBJ1-5|-|few
CASRTGAGSNQPQHF
TGTGCCAGTAGAACCGGAGCGGGTAGCAATCAGCCCCAGCATTTT
>TRBV7-2|TRBJ1-2|TRBD1|-
CASSLGPTGGGYGYTF
TGTGCCAGCAGCTTAGGCCCGACAGGGGGCGGGTATGGCTACACCTTC
>TRBV19|TRBJ2-3|-|-
CASSIPGERDTQYF
TGTGCCAGTAGTATCCCCGGGGAGCGGGATACGCAGTATTTT
>TRBV12-5|TRBJ1-1|-|once
CASGLHTEAFF
TGTGCTAGTGGTTTGCATACTGAAGCTTTCTTT
>TRBV5-1|TRBJ2-1|-|-
CASSLARNYNEQFF
TGCGCCAGCAGCTTGGCGCGGAACTACAATGAGCAGTTCTTC
>TRBV10-3|TRBJ1-4|TRBD1|-
CAIRGTGVADEKLFF
TGTGCCATCAGGGGAACAGGGGTCGCCGATGAAAAACTGTTTTTT
>TRBV6-5|TRBJ1-2|TRBD1|once
CASRSGGDGYTF
TGTGCCAGCAGGTCAGGGGGCGATGGCTACACCTTC
>TRBV5-1|TRBJ2-1|-|once
CASSSTGDYNEQFF
TGCGCCAGCAGTTCCACAGGAGACTACAATGAGCAGTTCTTC
>TRBV10-3|TRBJ2-5|-|-
CATRLGPPQETQYF
TGTGCCACCCGACTAGGCCCGCCCCAAGAGACCCAGTACTTC
>TRBV7-2|TRBJ1-1|TRBD1|once
CASSLGRDRSTEAFF
TGTGCCAGCAGCTTAGGACGGGACAGGAGCACTGAAGCTTTCTTT
>TRBV5-1|TRBJ1-5|TRBD1|-
CASSLGTASSGQPQHF
TGCGCCAGCAGCCTCGGGACAGCCTCATCCGGGCAGCCCCAGCATTTT
>TRBV18|TRBJ1-1|TRBD1|-
CASSQLVRDRGRNTEAFF
TGTGCCAGCTCCCAACTAGTCCGGGACAGGGGTCGTAACACTGAAGCTTTCTTT
>TRBV3-1/TRBV3-2|TRBJ1-6|TRBD1|-
CASSPDRGSYNSPLHF
TGTGCCAGCAGCCCCGACAGGGGATCCTATAATTCACCCCTCCACTTT
>TRBV7-9|TRBJ1-1|TRBD1|-
CASRKDRSHEAFF
TGTGCCAGCAGGAAGGACAGGTCGCACGAAGCTTTCTTT
>TRBV10-3|TRBJ2-3|TRBD2|once
CAIRYSGRMSDTQYF
TGTGCCATCAGGTATAGCGGGAGGATGTCAGATACGCAGTATTTT
>TRBV27|TRBJ2-2|-|-
CASSLKRTATNVNTGELFF
TGTGCCAGCAGTTTAAAGCGGACAGCCACTAATGTGAACACCGGGGAGCTGTTTTTT
>TRBV2|TRBJ2-1|-|-
CASTHRVDVNEQFF
TGTGCCAGCACCCACCGCGTTGATGTCAATGAGCAGTTCTTC
>TRBV5-6|TRBJ2-7|-|-
CASSLYQGANEQYF
TGTGCCAGCAGCTTGTACCAGGGTGCCAACGAGCAGTACTTC
>TRBV5-4|TRBJ1-5|TRBD1|-
CASSLAGTGNQPQHF
TGTGCCAGCAGCTTGGCGGGGACAGGCAATCAGCCCCAGCATTTT
>TRBV5-1|TRBJ2-3|TRBD2|-
CASSPTAGGPNTQYF
TGCGCCAGCAGCCCGACAGCGGGGGGGCCCAATACGCAGTATTTT
>TRBV19|TRBJ2-5|TRBD1|-
CASSLDRGRETQYF
TGTGCCAGTAGTTTAGACAGGGGACGGGAGACCCAGTACTTC
>TRBV5-4|TRBJ2-2|-|few
CASSLTGAGELFF
TGTGCCAGCAGCTTGACCGGGGCCGGGGAGCTGTTTTTT
>TRBV7-9|TRBJ2-3|TRBD1|-
CASSLVGQGTDTQYF
TGTGCCAGCAGCTTAGTGGGACAGGGAACAGATACGCAGTATTTT
>TRBV6-6|TRBJ1-1|-|-
CASSYSRAGTEAFF
TGTGCCAGCAGTTACTCAAGGGCGGGCACTGAAGCTTTCTTT
>TRBV27|TRBJ1-5|-|-
CASSLLSRDNQPQHF
TGTGCCAGCAGTTTACTTTCCAGGGACAATCAGCCCCAGCATTTT
>TRBV7-2|TRBJ1-2|-|-
CASSPRTAEGYTF
TGTGCCAGCAGCCCCCGGACAGCTGAAGGCTACACCTTC
>TRBV5-1|TRBJ2-3|TRBD2|-
CASSSKPLAGGTDTQYF
TGCGCCAGCAGCTCCAAACCACTAGCGGGGGGCACAGATACGCAGTATTTT
>TRBV19|TRBJ1-6|-|-
CASSIEDNSYNSPLHF
TGTGCCAGTAGTATAGAGGACAACTCCTATAATTCACCCCTCCACTTT
>TRBV6-5|TRBJ1-1|-|-
CASRRDTLNTEAFF
TGTGCCAGCAGGAGGGACACCCTGAACACTGAAGCTTTCTTT
>TRBV6-2/TRBV6-3|TRBJ2-1|TRBD2|-
CASSYSVLATSGLYAWDEQFF
TGTGCCAGCAGTTACTCCGTTTTAGCGACTAGCGGGCTTTATGCGTGGGATGAGCAGTTCTTC
>TRBV9|TRBJ2-7|-|once
CASSPYRDSYEQYF
TGTGCCAGCAGCCCGTACAGGGACTCCTACGAGCAGTACTTC
>TRBV18|TRBJ1-4|TRBD1|-
CASSPQKTGTDEKLFF
TGTGCCAGCTCACCTCAGAAAACAGGGACAGATGAAAAACTGTTTTTT